What follows are 14 T cell receptor beta chains derived from one specimen sequenced in a study of cytomegalovirus exposure and HLA in healthy donors. PCR primers comprised 60 Vbeta and 13 Jbeta primers. Data came from immunoSEQ multiplex PCR; TCRdb stores just in-frame clones and leaves some out. Seen in this sample are 68,000 or so clones; the ten most common clones hold around 7%. Material for sequencing was PBMCs. These receptors all come from a female donor in good health and CMV-seropositive.

This CDR3 reads CASSNGNSNEQFF. The CDR3, as DNA: TGTGCCAGCTCCAACGGGAATTCCAATGAGCAGTTCTTC. J is TRBJ2-1 and V is TRBV18; maybe TRBD2 (5 bases). This CDR3 has 13 amino acids. Germline V gene lookup returns CDR1 KGHSH and CDR2 LQKENI. V was cut by 6 bases and J by 6 bases, with 12 bases left in between.

V gene TRBV19 combines with J gene TRBJ1-5; D is undetermined. Trimming took off 8 bases at V and 2 bases at J, with 16 bases between the two ends. Germline lookup yields CDR1 LNHDA and CDR2 SQIVND (reference sequence). The CDR3 is made up of 15 amino acids. The CDR3 sequence is CASQNGGFGNQPQHF. The CDR3 DNA reads as TGTGCCAGTCAAAACGGCGGGTTCGGCAATCAGCCCCAGCATTTT. Full variable domain (outside the CDR3, taken from reference TRBV19 and TRBJ1-5): DGGITQSPKYLFRKEGQNVTLSCEQNLNHDAMYWYRQDPGQGLRLIYYSQIVNDFQKGDIAEGYSVSREKKESFPLTVTSAQKNPTAFYLCASQNGGFGNQPQHFGDGTRLSIL.

The V call is TRBV6-5, the J call TRBJ2-2; possible D gene TRBD1, 6 bases. Germline lookup yields CDR1 MNHEY and CDR2 SVGAGI. V lost 0 bases and J 5 bases, leaving 10 bases between the germline ends. The CDR3 loop spans 15 amino acids. Written as DNA, the CDR3 is TGTGCCAGCAGTTACTCGACAGGTCGAACCGGGGAGCTGTTTTTT. Translation: CASSYSTGRTGELFF.

CDR3 protein: CASSLEGMGQETQYF. The DNA of the CDR3 is TGTGCCAGCAGCTTAGAGGGGATGGGACAAGAGACCCAGTACTTC. The V gene is TRBV7-9, the J gene TRBJ2-5; possibly TRBD1 for D (5 bases). V was pared by 1 base and J by 2 bases, with 11 bases between. CDR1 is SEHNR and CDR2 is FQNEAQ in the germline V gene (reference sequence). The CDR3 sequence is 15 residues long. The variable domain in full, with the rest retrieved from reference TRBV7-9 and TRBJ2-5, is DTGVSQNPRHKITKRGQNVTFRCDPISEHNRLYWYRQTLGQGPEFLTYFQNEAQLEKSRLLSDRFSAERPKGSFSTLEIQRTEQGDSAMYLCASSLEGMGQETQYFGPGTRLLVL.

V usage is TRBV18 and J usage is TRBJ2-5, with 8 positions matching TRBD1. There are 16 residues in the CDR3. With 0 bases clipped from V and 5 bases from J, the junction kept 8 bases outside the gene matches. Germline V gene lookup returns CDR1 KGHSH and CDR2 LQKENI. For the CDR3, the DNA is TGTGCCAGCTCACCACCTGCCCGGACAGGGTGGGAGACCCAGTACTTC. Its protein is CASSPPARTGWETQYF. The whole variable domain, filled in from reference TRBV18 and TRBJ2-5, reads NAGVMQNPRHLVRRRGQEARLRCSPMKGHSHVYWYRQLPEEGLKFMVYLQKENIIDESGMPKERFSAEFPKEGPSILRIQQVVRGDSAAYFCASSPPARTGWETQYFGPGTRLLVL.

This chain joins TRBV19 and TRBJ1-5, with D possibly TRBD1 on 5 matching bases. V was shortened by 9 bases and J by 9 bases, with 9 bases between the two germline ends. CDR1 and CDR2 from the germline V gene are LNHDA and SQIVND (reference sequence). This CDR3 comprises 10 residues. CDR3 nucleotides: TGTGCCAGCGGGGGACTGCCCCAGCATTTT. This gives the protein CASGGLPQHF.

This chain uses TRBV7-6 with TRBJ2-3, with 9 bases identical to TRBD2. V lost 0 bases and J lost 2; bases outside the gene matches: 9. This CDR3 is 18 amino acids long. Germline CDR1 and CDR2: SGHVS and FNYEAQ. Written as DNA, the CDR3 is TGTGCCAGCAGCTTAGCGGTAATTAGCGGGGGTTCCACAGATACGCAGTATTTT. Its translation: CASSLAVISGGSTDTQYF.

The V and J genes are TRBV6-5 and TRBJ1-4; 10 bases are shared with TRBD1. The V segment lost 6 bases and the J segment 8 bases; nucleotides outside the gene matches: 6. This CDR3 contains 14 residues. Germline CDR1 is MNHEY and CDR2 is SVGAGI. The CDR3 bases are TGTGCCAGCAGGGGACAGGGGTGGGAGGAAAAACTGTTTTTT. Its translation: CASRGQGWEEKLFF.

CDR3 nucleotides: TGCGCCAGCAGCCAAGAGGGGGGAGGTAGTTATGGCTACACCTTC. Protein: CASSQEGGGSYGYTF. The chain is built from TRBV4-1 and TRBJ1-2; D possibly corresponds to TRBD1 (5 bases). V was clipped by 0 bases and J by 5 bases, with 13 bases between them. Looked up from germline, CDR1 is MGHRA and CDR2 is YSYEKL. The CDR3 runs 15 residues.

The genes are TRBV2 and TRBJ2-1; 9 bases line up with TRBD1. V was clipped by 5 bases and J by 5 bases; unmatched bases: 4. The CDR3 is 14 residues long. Germline V gene lookup returns CDR1 SNHLY and CDR2 FYNNEI. CDR3 in DNA: TGTGCCAGCAGTTTGACAGGGGGGAACAATGAGCAGTTCTTC. This sequence encodes CASSLTGGNNEQFF.

This sequence joins TRBV6-5 and TRBJ1-1; D ambiguous. V gave up 2 bases and J gave up 1 base, with 5 bases separating them. CDR1 is MNHEY and CDR2 is SVGAGI in the germline V gene. The CDR3 loop spans 13 amino acids. Written as DNA, the CDR3 is TGTGCCAGCAGTTACCACAAGAACACTGAAGCTTTCTTT. Amino acid sequence: CASSYHKNTEAFF.

The rearrangement joins TRBV10-1 to TRBJ2-1; D unclear. V shed 8 bases and J shed 8 bases, with 10 bases lying between them. Germline CDR1 WNHNN, CDR2 SYGVQD (reference sequence). CDR3 size: 11 residues. For the CDR3, the DNA is TGCGCCAGCCTGAGAGCCCATGAGCAGTTCTTC. This codes for CASLRAHEQFF.

The chain combines TRBV7-2 with TRBJ1-1; no reliable D call. Germline lookup yields CDR1 SGHTA and CDR2 FQGNSA. The CDR3 has 12 residues. Trimming stripped 4 bases from V and 0 bases from J, with 3 bases between. CDR3 DNA: TGTGCCAGCAGCTACATGAACACTGAAGCTTTCTTT. Its translation is CASSYMNTEAFF.

The CDR3 coding sequence is TGTGCCAGCAGCTTCTTCGGGACAGGGGTCTACGAGCAGTACTTC. It specifies CASSFFGTGVYEQYF. The rearrangement joins TRBV5-6 to TRBJ2-7; TRBD1 aligns across 10 bases. Germline V lookup: CDR1 SGHDT, CDR2 YYEEEE. V shed 2 bases and J 3 bases; nucleotides not matched to a gene: 5. CDR3 length equals 15 residues.